This T cell receptor (beta chain) was observed in a study of blood T cell repertoires in COVID-19. Study as a whole: PBMCs, B-cell-depleted T cells, or T cells provided the cDNA or gDNA that made up the material.

Authors' processing steps: Amplified reference gene primers provided the basis for estimating nucleated cell counts. Data came from immunoSEQ multiplex PCR; TCRdb stores just in-frame clones and leaves some out. Clone size and V and J calls were adopted from that table, with D and trimming inferred from the DNA. The data contain some 260,000 clones, 88% of them singletons. The CDR3 extends over 12 amino acids. V lost 3 bases, J lost 4 bases, and 8 bases lay in between. The V gene's germline CDR1 is SQVTM and CDR2 ANQGSEA. The chain joins TRBV29-1 to TRBJ2-3; tentatively, D is TRBD1 (5 bases). Source material: peripheral blood. This receptor was taken from a woman aged 40-49 years who had recovered from COVID-19. CDR3 region: CSVEAGSDTQYF. CDR3 nucleotide sequence: TGCAGCGTTGAGGCAGGGTCAGATACGCAGTATTTT.